This T cell receptor (beta chain) comes out of a study of cytomegalovirus exposure and HLA in healthy donors. Study-wide results and limits: Later analysis revealed greater clonal expansion in HLA-associated TCR beta chains than in equally common others. With further analysis later on, most CMV-associated TCR beta chains appeared HLA-restricted. In most subjects, TCR beta sequences reportedly gave accurate predictions of HLA-A and HLA-B alleles.

As concerns this clone: Its cognate antigen is unknown.

60 Vbeta and 13 Jbeta primers were used in PCR. Repertoires were generated with immunoSEQ multiplex PCR, while TCRdb's copy carries only in-frame clones and drops some. The sample includes about 190,000 clones, around four fifths of them seen just once. The donors gave bone marrow, and they were healthy. The CDR3 totals 13 residues. Per the germline V gene, CDR1 is ENHRY and CDR2 is SYGVKD. V shed 5 bases, J shed 2 bases, and the junction held 1 base outside the gene matches. Source material: PBMCs. The source of this sequence is a woman aged 40 to 50 in good health and CMV-seronegative. The V and J genes are TRBV10-3 and TRBJ2-7, with 9 bases fitting TRBD2. CDR3 nucleotides: TGTGCCATCAGTAGCGGGAGGCCCTACGAGCAGTACTTC. Translated: CAISSGRPYEQYF.